These 19 T cell receptor beta chains came from one sample sequenced in a study of blood T cell repertoires in COVID-19. Assay: immunoSEQ multiplex PCR; the TCRdb copy retains only in-frame clones and omits some. The sample holds around 170,000 clones, less than 90% seen once. Input material: PBMCs or T cells enriched from blood (not recorded which). Receptors originate from a woman aged 45-59 years who had recovered from COVID-19.

This clone has just one count. The chain joins TRBV7-2 to TRBJ2-3; D possibly corresponds to TRBD2 (6 bases). Looked up from germline, CDR1 is SGHTA and CDR2 is FQGNSA. Trimming pared 3 bases from V and 0 bases from J, leaving 13 bases between. The CDR3 spans 16 residues. CDR3 nucleotides: TGTGCCAGCAGCTTTTCTGGGGCGGGAAGCACAGATACGCAGTATTTT. Translating it yields CASSFSGAGSTDTQYF.

The chain couples TRBV7-9 to TRBJ1-4, with D hard to call. In germline, CDR1 is SEHNR, CDR2 FQNEAQ (reference sequence). The germline V and J ends were trimmed by 3 bases and 5 bases, with 13 bases remaining between them. CDR3 length: 15 amino acids. DNA for the CDR3: TGTGCCAGCAGCTTGAGAGGACGGGAGAATGAAAAACTGTTTTTT. The encoded protein is CASSLRGRENEKLFF.

This sequence joins TRBV4-3 and TRBJ2-2, with 10 positions matching TRBD2. Unmatched junction bases numbered 10, after V lost 5 bases and J lost 1 base. CDR1 LGHNA and CDR2 YSLEER come from the germline V gene. The CDR3 runs 18 residues. In DNA, the CDR3 is TGCGCCAGCAGCTTACGGACTAGCGGTACCAAGAACACCGGGGAGCTGTTTTTT. This encodes CASSLRTSGTKNTGELFF.

The V gene is TRBV7-3, the J gene TRBJ1-6; D not certain. The ends were cut back, 2 bases at V and 6 bases at J, with 8 bases in the middle. The germline V gene has CDR1 SGHTA and CDR2 FQGTGA. This CDR3 has 14 residues. CDR3 sequence: CASSLFAGNSPLHF. As DNA, the CDR3 is TGTGCCAGCAGCTTATTTGCGGGTAATTCACCCCTCCACTTT.

The chain employs TRBV30 and TRBJ2-1; weak D call: TRBD2 (5 bases). The CDR3 loop spans 12 amino acids. V was shortened by 2 bases and J by 9 bases, with 11 bases between the two germline ends. Germline CDR1 GTSNPN, CDR2 SVGIG (reference sequence). CDR3 bases: TGTGCCTGGAGTCCACGCGCGGGTGAGCAGTTCTTC. Protein product: CAWSPRAGEQFF.

This clone was seen only once. The rearrangement uses TRBV18 and TRBJ1-5; D might be TRBD1 (6 bases). The V gene lost 1 base and the J gene lost 7 bases, with 14 bases spanning the gap. Germline V gives CDR1 KGHSH, CDR2 LQKENI. The CDR3 totals 15 residues. CDR3 sequence (DNA): TGTGCCAGCTCACCACTGCAGGGGAGGGACCAGCCCCAGCATTTT. Protein product: CASSPLQGRDQPQHF.

V usage is TRBV7-2 and J usage is TRBJ1-6; 11 bases are shared with TRBD1. This CDR3 is 17 amino acids long. The trim removed 6 bases at V and 8 bases at J, leaving 12 bases unmatched. CDR1 is SGHTA, CDR2 FQGNSA, per germline. This chain's CDR3 is CASSRTGGASPYSPLHF. For the CDR3, the DNA is TGTGCCAGCAGTCGGACAGGGGGCGCGTCCCCTTATTCACCCCTCCACTTT.

The chain has TRBV27 and TRBJ1-5; D is ambiguous. The CDR3 consists of 13 residues. V was shortened by 2 bases and J by 4 bases, with 6 bases between the two germline ends. Germline V gives CDR1 MNHEY, CDR2 SMNVEV (reference sequence). CDR3: CASSLTANQPQHF. CDR3 DNA: TGTGCCAGCAGTTTAACCGCGAATCAGCCCCAGCATTTT.

The CDR3 loop is CASSYSGLNTGELFF. In DNA form, the CDR3 reads TGCGCCAGCAGCTATAGCGGATTAAACACCGGGGAGCTGTTTTTT. The gene calls are TRBV5-1 and TRBJ2-2; possible D gene TRBD2, 6 bases. Germline CDR1 and CDR2: SGHRS and YFSETQ. V lost 3 bases to trimming and J lost 2 bases, with 11 bases between them. The CDR3 runs to 15 residues.

The CDR3 nucleotides read TGTGCCAGCAGCCCCCACAGGCGGGGTGGCTACACCTTC. As protein: CASSPHRRGGYTF. This chain uses TRBV11-1 with TRBJ1-2; D possibly corresponds to TRBD1 (5 bases). Trimming cost V 5 bases and J 7 bases, with 14 bases left between them. The length of the CDR3 is 13 residues. CDR1 SGHAT and CDR2 FQDESV come from the germline V gene (reference sequence).

This rearrangement joins TRBV6-1 to TRBJ1-3; D is perhaps TRBD1 (5 bases). V lost 1 base, J lost 5 bases, and 18 bases lay in between. Germline CDR1 and CDR2: MNHNS and SASEGT. There are 17 residues in the CDR3. As DNA, the CDR3 is TGTGCCAGCAGTGAAGGCCCCACTGGGGCTATTAGAAACACCATATATTTT. It codes for CASSEGPTGAIRNTIYF.

The J gene is TRBJ2-2, the V gene TRBV4-2; the D gene is possibly TRBD1 (6 bases). The ends were cut back, 0 bases at V and 7 bases at J, with 27 bases in the middle. The CDR3 is made up of 20 amino acids. The germline V gene has CDR1 LGHNA and CDR2 YNFKEQ. CDR3 bases: TGTGCCAGCAGCCAAGATTTTAACAGGGTAATCTACCTCGGAGGCGGGGAGCTGTTTTTT. Its protein is CASSQDFNRVIYLGGGELFF.

The rearrangement links TRBV3-1 (or the pseudogene TRBV3-2) to TRBJ1-2; D might be TRBD1 (6 bases). The CDR3 runs 14 residues. The germline V and J ends were trimmed by 6 bases and 8 bases, with 19 bases remaining between them. Germline assignment: CDR1 LGHDT and CDR2 YNNKEL (reference sequence). The CDR3 bases are TGTGCCAGCAGTAACACGGGGGGCGCCTCCGGCTACACCTTC. Amino acid sequence: CASSNTGGASGYTF.

This clone was observed once. The chain uses TRBV2 and TRBJ2-7; 10 bases are shared with TRBD2. Germline lookup yields CDR1 SNHLY and CDR2 FYNNEI. V shed 2 bases, J shed 3 bases, and the junction held 1 base outside the gene matches. CDR3 size: 14 residues. Written as DNA, the CDR3 is TGTGCCAGCAGTGAACCTAGCGGGAGCTACGAGCAGTACTTC. The encoded protein is CASSEPSGSYEQYF.

The genes are TRBV2 and TRBJ2-5; 10 nucleotides match TRBD2. Unmatched junction bases numbered 15, after V lost 0 bases and J lost 5 bases. CDR3 length: 19 residues. CDR1 and CDR2 (germline): SNHLY, FYNNEI. This CDR3 reads CASSEAARESGRAGETQYF. Here the CDR3 DNA reads TGTGCCAGCAGTGAAGCGGCCAGGGAGAGCGGGAGGGCCGGGGAGACCCAGTACTTC. The full variable domain, completed using reference TRBV2 and TRBJ2-5, is EPEVTQTPSHQVTQMGQEVILRCVPISNHLYFYWYRQILGQKVEFLVSFYNNEISEKSEIFDDQFSVERPDGSNFTLKIRSTKLEDSAMYFCASSEAARESGRAGETQYFGPGTRLLVL.

The chain recombines TRBV7-8 with TRBJ1-5; no firm D call. The ends were cut back, 4 bases at V and 2 bases at J, with 9 bases in the middle. CDR1 SGHVS and CDR2 FQNEAQ come from the germline V gene. This CDR3 region has 14 residues. DNA for the CDR3: TGTGCCAGCAGCTCCGGTACTCGCAATCAGCCCCAGCATTTT. It translates to CASSSGTRNQPQHF.

The chain has TRBV27 and TRBJ2-7; 8 positions match TRBD1. Germline V gene lookup returns CDR1 MNHEY and CDR2 SMNVEV (reference sequence). This CDR3 region has 16 residues. Trimming at V came to 2 bases and at J to 7 bases, leaving 13 bases not matched to a gene. This CDR3 reads CASSLLSDRERGEQYF. CDR3 DNA: TGTGCCAGCAGTTTACTTTCGGACAGGGAAAGGGGTGAGCAGTACTTC.

The chain has TRBV5-1 and TRBJ2-7; the D is unclear. The CDR3 consists of 14 residues. The ends were cut back, 0 bases at V and 5 bases at J, with 12 bases in the middle. Germline CDR1 SGHRS, CDR2 YFSETQ. The CDR3 DNA follows: TGCGCCAGCAGCTTGGCCGTCCTAGATAACGAGCAGTACTTC. As protein: CASSLAVLDNEQYF.

The CDR3 protein is CASSLTGANYGYTF. The CDR3 DNA reads TGTGCCAGCAGCTTGACCGGGGCTAACTATGGCTACACCTTC. The gene calls are TRBV5-6 and TRBJ1-2; no definite D call. The CDR3 has 14 amino acids. V dropped 1 base and J dropped 0 bases, with 7 bases sitting between them. Germline CDR1 SGHDT, CDR2 YYEEEE.